A selection of T cell receptor beta chains follows, all from one sample in a study of shared clonotypes between healthy human individuals. The data were produced by immunoSEQ multiplex PCR, yet TCRdb's version contains in-frame clones alone and is incomplete. The sample holds 2 million to 2.5 million clones, 85% to 95% seen once. Sequenced: naive CD4+ T cells from PBMCs. The origin of the receptors is a man between 18 and 35 years old in good health. Some clones in this sample may be carry-over from other donors' samples. CDR3s include the opening cysteine and the closing phenylalanine or tryptophan. The D gene is left open where the match is weak. Only some rows state a clone size, as once, few, many or a class for expanded clones.

NA	TRBJ2-2	NA	TRBV19	TGTGCCAGTAGCCTACGACGGGCCACGAACACCGGGGAGCTGTTTTTT	CASSLRRATNTGELFF
NA	TRBJ2-1	NA	TRBV7-3	TGTGCCAGCAGCTTAACTGGAGGGAGCAGTCGACAGTTCTTC	CASSLTGGSSRQFF
once	TRBJ1-2	TRBD1	TRBV7-3	TGTGCCAGCAGCTTAACCGGGACAGGGCCCTACACCTTC	CASSLTGTGPYTF
NA	TRBJ2-7	NA	TRBV5-4	TGTGCCAGCAGCCAACGGAGAGGGATCGACTACGAGCAGTACTTC	CASSQRRGIDYEQYF
NA	TRBJ2-7	NA	TRBV6-1	TGTGCCAGCAGTGGAGACTGGAGCTACGAGCAGTACTTC	CASSGDWSYEQYF
NA	TRBJ1-5	NA	TRBV28	TGTGCCAGCAGTTTTAAAGGCAATCAGCCCCAGCATTTT	CASSFKGNQPQHF
NA	TRBJ1-5	NA	TRBV18	TGTGCCAGCTCACCAACTCATAGCAATCAGCCCCAGCATTTT	CASSPTHSNQPQHF
NA	TRBJ1-4	TRBD1	TRBV4-3	TGCGCCAGCAGCCAAGATTACCTTTGGGGGGCAGGGGGGGAAAAACTGTTTTTT	CASSQDYLWGAGGEKLFF
NA	TRBJ1-2	NA	TRBV28	TGTGCCACCCAACAGGGACTAAACTATGGCTACACCTTC	CATQQGLNYGYTF
NA	TRBJ1-2	NA	TRBV2	TGTGCCAGCAGTGAGGCATATGGCTACACCTTC	CASSEAYGYTF
NA	TRBJ1-2	NA	TRBV18	TGTGCCAGCTCTCCTATACCCCGGGACGGGCTTTTCTATGGCTACACCTTC	CASSPIPRDGLFYGYTF
once	TRBJ2-7	NA	TRBV10-2	TGCGCCAGCAGTGGTACCTACGAGCAGTACTTC	CASSGTYEQYF
NA	TRBJ1-2	NA	TRBV10-3	TGTGCCATCAGTGACCTGGAAGGAGGGTATGGCTACACCTTC	CAISDLEGGYGYTF
NA	TRBJ2-3	TRBD1	TRBV18	TGTGCCAGCTCACCAAAGTCGGACAGGGGTTCAGATACGCAGTATTTT	CASSPKSDRGSDTQYF
NA	TRBJ1-3	NA	TRBV18	TGTGCCAGCTCACCAACGAGGGGCGCTGGAAACACCATATATTTT	CASSPTRGAGNTIYF
NA	TRBJ1-4	TRBD1	TRBV9	TGTGCCAGCAGCGCCAATACAGGGGTCCGGGAAAAACTGTTTTTT	CASSANTGVREKLFF
NA	TRBJ2-7	TRBD2	TRBV27	TGTGCCGATTCCGGGACAGTGACTAGCGGGACGGACTACGAGCAGTACTTC	CADSGTVTSGTDYEQYF
once	TRBJ2-3	TRBD1	TRBV10-3	TGTGCCATCAGAGGACAGGGGCGCACAGATACGCAGTATTTT	CAIRGQGRTDTQYF
NA	TRBJ1-2	TRBD1	TRBV9	TGTGCCAGCAGCGTAGAGGGGGCCGACCTAGGCTACACCTTC	CASSVEGADLGYTF
NA	TRBJ2-3	TRBD2	TRBV29-1	TGCAGCGTTGAGGGGACTAGCAACACAGATACGCAGTATTTT	CSVEGTSNTDTQYF
NA	TRBJ2-3	NA	TRBV9	TGTGCCAGCAGCGGAGTTGGATCTAGCACAGATACGCAGTATTTT	CASSGVGSSTDTQYF
NA	TRBJ2-7	TRBD1	TRBV2	TGTGCCAGCAGCGCATGGGACAGAGTGGGCTACGAGCAGTACTTC	CASSAWDRVGYEQYF
once	TRBJ2-7	TRBD2	TRBV18	TGTGCCAGCTCACCGTCTAGCGGGAGGGAGTACGAGCAGTACTTC	CASSPSSGREYEQYF
NA	TRBJ2-1	TRBD2	TRBV19	TGTGCCAGTAGTATCCTTCTAGCGGGAGTTTTTGAGCAGTTCTTC	CASSILLAGVFEQFF
NA	TRBJ2-1	NA	TRBV19	TGTGCCAGTAGTATCGAGGGTTGGGGCGCTGAGCAGTTCTTC	CASSIEGWGAEQFF
NA	TRBJ1-4	NA	TRBV30	TGTGCCTGGACGGCCACAACTAATGAAAAACTGTTTTTT	CAWTATTNEKLFF
NA	TRBJ2-7	TRBD2	TRBV18	TGTGCCAGCTCACCGCGTAGCGGGACGACCTACGAGCAGTACTTC	CASSPRSGTTYEQYF
NA	TRBJ2-1	NA	TRBV7-8	TGTGCCAGCAGCCCTAGGCGATTCCTCAGACCCAATGAGCAGTTCTTC	CASSPRRFLRPNEQFF
NA	TRBJ1-2	TRBD1	TRBV18	TGTGCCAGCTCACCAGGGACAGGGGTTTGGTATGGCTACACCTTC	CASSPGTGVWYGYTF
NA	TRBJ2-2	NA	TRBV6-5	TGTGCCAGCAGTTCCTCTGCGAACACCGGGGAGCTGTTTTTT	CASSSSANTGELFF
NA	TRBJ2-1	NA	TRBV19	TGTGCCAGTAAAGAAGGGTCTAGAACCTACAATGAGCAGTTCTTC	CASKEGSRTYNEQFF
NA	TRBJ1-2	NA	TRBV18	TGTGCCAGCTCCCCCCAAACGGCCGCCCAGGGCTATGGCTACACCTTC	CASSPQTAAQGYGYTF
NA	TRBJ1-3	TRBD1	TRBV15	TGTGCCACCAGCAGAGGCCAACGACAGGGGGCATCAGGAAACACCATATATTTT	CATSRGQRQGASGNTIYF
few	TRBJ1-2	NA	TRBV4-2	TGTGCCAGCAGCCAAAGACAGGCTCCCTATGGCTACACCTTC	CASSQRQAPYGYTF
few	TRBJ2-2	NA	TRBV18	TGTGCCAGCTCACCACCGGATTTGAACACCGGGGAGCTGTTTTTT	CASSPPDLNTGELFF
NA	TRBJ2-3	NA	TRBV5-8	TGTGCCAGCAGCACCGGACAGGTGGGACCGCGGGGTACGCAGTATTTT	CASSTGQVGPRGTQYF
few	TRBJ1-1	NA	TRBV9	TGTGCCAGCAGCGGCCCCTCGAACACTGAAGCTTTCTTT	CASSGPSNTEAFF
once	TRBJ2-5	NA	TRBV28	TGTGCCAGCAGTTTATGGGGGGCTGGGGGCCAAGAGACCCAGTACTTC	CASSLWGAGGQETQYF
NA	TRBJ1-3	TRBD1	TRBV6-6	TGTGCCAGCGGGGGGACAGGGAGCTCTGGAAACACCATATATTTT	CASGGTGSSGNTIYF
NA	TRBJ2-1	NA	TRBV4-2	TGTGCCAGCAGTCAGTACAATGAGCAGTTCTTC	CASSQYNEQFF
NA	TRBJ2-1	NA	TRBV28	TGTGCCAGCAATGGGGGATACTACAATGAGCAGTTCTTC	CASNGGYYNEQFF
once	TRBJ1-2	NA	TRBV5-4	TGTGCCAGCAGCTTGGCGGGGGTCTATGGCTACACCTTC	CASSLAGVYGYTF
NA	TRBJ2-7	NA	TRBV4-1	TGCGCCAGCAGCCAAGAGAGGGGGTATTTCCTCTACGAGCAGTACTTC	CASSQERGYFLYEQYF
NA	TRBJ2-7	TRBD1	TRBV5-1	TGCGCCAGCAGCTTGGCCGCACAACAGGGGTTCTCCTACGAGCAGTACTTC	CASSLAAQQGFSYEQYF
NA	TRBJ1-1	TRBD1	TRBV2	TGTGCCAGCAGTTGGACAGGACTTGAAGCTTTCTTT	CASSWTGLEAFF
once	TRBJ1-1	TRBD1	TRBV2	TGTGCCAGCAGTCCCAACGCCGGGACAGATGAAGCTTTCTTT	CASSPNAGTDEAFF
NA	TRBJ2-1	NA	TRBV5-1	TGCGCCAGCAGCTTGGCCCTGGCTAGTTATGAGCAGTTCTTC	CASSLALASYEQFF
NA	TRBJ2-5	NA	TRBV18	TGTGCCAGCTCACCATTACATCTACAGGGTGAAGAGACCCAGTACTTC	CASSPLHLQGEETQYF
NA	TRBJ1-2	NA	TRBV5-4	TGTGCCAGCAGCCCGGGACGGACGTCCGGGGGCTATGGCTACACCTTC	CASSPGRTSGGYGYTF
NA	TRBJ2-7	NA	TRBV28	TGTGCCAGCAGCCTCACCGGGACAACCTACGAGCAGTACTTC	CASSLTGTTYEQYF
NA	TRBJ1-1	NA	TRBV4-1	TGCGCCAGCAGCCAAGTTATGCAGGGTGAAGCTTTCTTT	CASSQVMQGEAFF
NA	TRBJ1-2	NA	TRBV7-3	TGTGCCAGCAGCGCATCAACAGGGAACTATGGCTACACCTTC	CASSASTGNYGYTF
NA	TRBJ1-1	NA	TRBV6-5	TGTGCCACCCTACGCTCCAGGGGACGGACTGAAGCTTTCTTT	CATLRSRGRTEAFF
NA	TRBJ2-1	TRBD2	TRBV5-1	TGCGCCAGCAGCCCGACTAGCGGGAGATGGAGGTCCTCCTACAATGAGCAGTTCTTC	CASSPTSGRWRSSYNEQFF
once	TRBJ2-7	TRBD1	TRBV5-6	TGTGCCAGCAGCGCTCCGGGACAGGGCGCCTACGAGCAGTACTTC	CASSAPGQGAYEQYF